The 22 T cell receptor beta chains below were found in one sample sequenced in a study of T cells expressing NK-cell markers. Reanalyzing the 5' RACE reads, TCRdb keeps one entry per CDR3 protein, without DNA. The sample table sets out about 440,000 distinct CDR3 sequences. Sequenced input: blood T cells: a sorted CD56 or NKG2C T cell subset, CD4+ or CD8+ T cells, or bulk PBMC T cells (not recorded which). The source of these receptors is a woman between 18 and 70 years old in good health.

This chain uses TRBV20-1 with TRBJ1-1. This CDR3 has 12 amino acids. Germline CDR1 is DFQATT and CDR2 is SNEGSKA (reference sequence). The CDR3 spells CSARSVNTEAFF.

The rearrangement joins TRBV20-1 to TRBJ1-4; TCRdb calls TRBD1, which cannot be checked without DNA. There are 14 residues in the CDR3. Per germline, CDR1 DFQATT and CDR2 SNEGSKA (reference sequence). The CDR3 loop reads CSARRGQINEKLFF.

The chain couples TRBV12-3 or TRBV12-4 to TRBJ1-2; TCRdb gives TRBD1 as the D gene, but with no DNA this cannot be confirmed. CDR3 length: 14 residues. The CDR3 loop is CASSQEGLWRGYTF.

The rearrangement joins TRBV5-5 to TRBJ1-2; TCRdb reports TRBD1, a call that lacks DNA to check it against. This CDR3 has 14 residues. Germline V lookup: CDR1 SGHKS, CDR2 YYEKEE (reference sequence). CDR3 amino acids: CASSPTETIRGYTF.

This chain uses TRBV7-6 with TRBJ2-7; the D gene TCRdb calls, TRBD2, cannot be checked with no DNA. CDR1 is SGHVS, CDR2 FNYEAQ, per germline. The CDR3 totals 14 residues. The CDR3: CASSSEGGVYEQYF.

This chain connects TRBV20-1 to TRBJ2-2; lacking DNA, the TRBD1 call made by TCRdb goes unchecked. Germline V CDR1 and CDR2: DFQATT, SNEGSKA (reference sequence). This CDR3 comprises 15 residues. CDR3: CSAGPGQANTGELFF.

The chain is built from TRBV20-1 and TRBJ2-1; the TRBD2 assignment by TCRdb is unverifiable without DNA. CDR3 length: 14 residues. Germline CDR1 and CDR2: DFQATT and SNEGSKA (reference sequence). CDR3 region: CSPLKREGLNEQFF.

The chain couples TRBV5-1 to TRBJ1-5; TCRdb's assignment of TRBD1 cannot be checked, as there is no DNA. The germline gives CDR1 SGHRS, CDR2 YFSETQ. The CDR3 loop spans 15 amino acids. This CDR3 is CASSLEGGHNQPQHF.

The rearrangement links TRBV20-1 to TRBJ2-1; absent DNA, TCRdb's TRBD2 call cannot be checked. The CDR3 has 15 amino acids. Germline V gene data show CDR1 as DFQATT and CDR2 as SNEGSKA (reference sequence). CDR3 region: CSACPGTSVYNEQFF.

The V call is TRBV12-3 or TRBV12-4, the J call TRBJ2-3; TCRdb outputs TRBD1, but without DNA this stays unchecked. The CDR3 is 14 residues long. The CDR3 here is CASSTDRVTDTQYF.

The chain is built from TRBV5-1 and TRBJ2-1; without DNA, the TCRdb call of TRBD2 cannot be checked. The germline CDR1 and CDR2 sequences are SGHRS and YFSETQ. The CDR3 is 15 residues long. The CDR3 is CASSLLAGPFNEQFF.

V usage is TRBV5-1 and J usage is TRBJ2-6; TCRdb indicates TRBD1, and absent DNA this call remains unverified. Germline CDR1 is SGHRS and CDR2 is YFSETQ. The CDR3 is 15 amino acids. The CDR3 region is CASSLEGNGANVLTF.

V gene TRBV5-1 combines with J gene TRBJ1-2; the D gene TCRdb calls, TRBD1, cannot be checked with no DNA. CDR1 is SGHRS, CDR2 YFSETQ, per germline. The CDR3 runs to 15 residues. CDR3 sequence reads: CASSFITPGDYGYTF.

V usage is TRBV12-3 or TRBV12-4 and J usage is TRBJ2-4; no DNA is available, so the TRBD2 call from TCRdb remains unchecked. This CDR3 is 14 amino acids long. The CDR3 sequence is CASSLRDSENIQYF.

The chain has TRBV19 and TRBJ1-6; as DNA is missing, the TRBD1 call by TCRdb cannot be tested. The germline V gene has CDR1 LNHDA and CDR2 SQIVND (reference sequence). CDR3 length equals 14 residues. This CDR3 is CASTQQGVNSPLHF.

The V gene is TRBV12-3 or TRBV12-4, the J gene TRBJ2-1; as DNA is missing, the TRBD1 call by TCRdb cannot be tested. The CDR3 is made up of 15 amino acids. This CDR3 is CASSTRQGVYNEQFF.

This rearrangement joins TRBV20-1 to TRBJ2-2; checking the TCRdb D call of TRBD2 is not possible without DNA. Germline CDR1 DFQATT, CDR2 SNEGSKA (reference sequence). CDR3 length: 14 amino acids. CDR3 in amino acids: CSAQAGGDAGELFF.

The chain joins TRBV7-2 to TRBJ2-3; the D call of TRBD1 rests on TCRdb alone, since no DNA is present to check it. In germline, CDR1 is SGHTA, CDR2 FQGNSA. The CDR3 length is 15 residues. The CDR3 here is CASSPRQGRADTQYF.

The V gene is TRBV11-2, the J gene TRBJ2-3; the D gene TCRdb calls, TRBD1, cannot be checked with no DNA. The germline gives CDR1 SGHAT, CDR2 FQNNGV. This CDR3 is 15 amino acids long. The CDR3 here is CASSFSAGVADTQYF.

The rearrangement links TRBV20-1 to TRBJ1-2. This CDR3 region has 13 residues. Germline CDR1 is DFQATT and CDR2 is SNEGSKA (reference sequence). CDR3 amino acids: CSASKGDNYGYTF.

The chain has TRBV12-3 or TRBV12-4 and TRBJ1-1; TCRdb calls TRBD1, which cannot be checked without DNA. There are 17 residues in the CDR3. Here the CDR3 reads CASSLGQGGIYNTEAFF.

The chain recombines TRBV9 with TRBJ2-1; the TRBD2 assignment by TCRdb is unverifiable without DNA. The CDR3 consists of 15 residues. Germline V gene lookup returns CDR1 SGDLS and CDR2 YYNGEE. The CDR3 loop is CASSPSGGEYNEQFF. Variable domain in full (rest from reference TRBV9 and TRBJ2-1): DSGVTQTPKHLITATGQRVTLRCSPRSGDLSVYWYQQSLDQGLQFLIQYYNGEERAKGNILERFSAQQFPDLHSELNLSSLELGDSALYFCASSPSGGEYNEQFFGPGTRLTVL.